This TCR beta chain is from a study of T cells after somatic rescue of genetic block. Data came from immunoSEQ multiplex PCR; TCRdb stores just in-frame clones and leaves some out. The table includes more than 9,500 clones, around 70% detected once. The germline CDR1 and CDR2 sequences are MNHEY and SMNVEV (reference sequence). Trimming stripped 8 bases from V and 9 bases from J, with 17 bases between. This CDR3 spans 12 amino acids. The sample consisted of peripheral blood mononuclear cells (PBMCs). The chain uses TRBV27 and TRBJ2-7, with no clear D. This TCR was recovered from a boy aged 5-17 years. CDR3 nucleotides: TGTGCCAGCCAAGATTCCCCCCTTCGGCAGTACTTC. The encoded protein is CASQDSPLRQYF.